A selection of T cell receptor beta chains follows, all from one sample in a study of T cells after yellow fever vaccination. Each CDR3 protein gets one entry after TCRdb re-called the 5' RACE reads with MiXCR. The sample consists of about 340,000 distinct CDR3 sequences, 8.7% of them appearing once. The material was PBMCs, obtained on the day of the first yellow fever vaccination. The source of these receptors is a man younger than 30 who received the YFV17D yellow fever vaccine. Each CDR3 is given without its conserved first and last residue. Expanded clones get a size class; other rows say once, few or many, or leave the size out.

J gene | CDR3 length | V gene | clone size | CDR3 protein
TRBJ2-5 | 11 | TRBV7-3 | NA | ASSLKHQETQY
TRBJ1-5 | 12 | TRBV18 | NA | ASSPGESNQPQH
TRBJ1-1 | 9 | TRBV28 | NA | ASSFRGGAF
TRBJ1-3 | 13 | TRBV4-1 | NA | ASSNPSISGNTIY
TRBJ1-6 | 13 | TRBV4-3 | NA | ASSQDWTVASPLH
TRBJ1-6 | 13 | TRBV27 | many | ASSLLGFSNSPLH
TRBJ2-1 | 14 | TRBV5-1 | NA | ASSFRTSGGYNEQF
TRBJ2-7 | 13 | TRBV12-3/TRBV12-4 | NA | ASSGPGGGGVEQY
TRBJ1-5 | 13 | TRBV7-2 | few | ASSGGGTVDQPQH
TRBJ1-6 | 14 | TRBV4-3 | many | ASRTGISSYNSPLH
TRBJ1-1 | 11 | TRBV12-5 | NA | ASASGILEEAF
TRBJ1-1 | 14 | TRBV3-1 | many | ASSRTGGVQNTEAF
TRBJ1-4 | 14 | TRBV9 | NA | ASSVSPVAANEKLF
TRBJ2-1 | 13 | TRBV4-1 | NA | ASSQVAHSYNEQF
TRBJ2-7 | 12 | TRBV12-3/TRBV12-4 | few | ASSLNGNSYEQY
TRBJ1-2 | 13 | TRBV7-9 | few | ASSLAGFEAGGYT
TRBJ2-5 | 13 | TRBV5-1 | NA | ASRIAGAEEETQY
TRBJ2-3 | 14 | TRBV7-9 | few | ASSLNRDRGTDTQY
TRBJ1-5 | 14 | TRBV6-1 | NA | ASSTRQALGDQPQH
TRBJ2-3 | 12 | TRBV12-3/TRBV12-4 | few | ASSFTGAVDTQY
TRBJ2-4 | 12 | TRBV20-1 | many | SAPGWSAKNIQY
TRBJ2-5 | 14 | TRBV4-1 | NA | ASSTRGMDSQETQY
TRBJ1-3 | 13 | TRBV29-1 | NA | SVASDGRSGNTIY
TRBJ2-3 | 13 | TRBV18 | NA | ASSPRGQGEDTQY
TRBJ1-2 | 11 | TRBV6-2/TRBV6-3 | NA | ASDGTGRGGYT
TRBJ2-3 | 14 | TRBV9 | many | ASSPRLGQGADTQY
TRBJ2-7 | 9 | TRBV7-9 | few | ASSFGDEQY
TRBJ1-5 | 12 | TRBV19 | NA | ASRQERLVQPQH
TRBJ2-3 | 12 | TRBV20-1 | few | SARVQGGTDTQY
TRBJ2-1 | 14 | TRBV4-2 | few | ASSQGFSGGANEQF
TRBJ1-2 | 10 | TRBV29-1 | few | SGSDRGNGYT
TRBJ2-3 | 12 | TRBV5-1 | NA | ASTSGGAADTQY
TRBJ2-5 | 13 | TRBV6-1 | NA | ASSKLGLVQETQY
TRBJ2-2 | 14 | TRBV6-2/TRBV6-3 | NA | ASSYSLTQNTGELF
TRBJ2-7 | 11 | TRBV4-1 | many | ASSQELGVEQY
TRBJ2-2 | 14 | TRBV7-9 | NA | ANGPGQGRNTGELF
TRBJ2-2 | 13 | TRBV5-1 | many | ASSPGQGATGELF
TRBJ1-2 | 14 | TRBV4-1 | NA | ASSPGSGFRDDGYT
TRBJ2-5 | 12 | TRBV7-9 | many | ASSLTGGFETQY
TRBJ2-1 | 12 | TRBV10-3 | few | AIRPGLGPNEQF
TRBJ1-4 | 13 | TRBV7-9 | few | ASSPGQGEVEKLF
TRBJ1-2 | 14 | TRBV5-1 | few | ASSLEGGRANYGYT
TRBJ1-1 | 16 | TRBV4-3 | NA | ASSQDVPGSRYGTEAF
TRBJ1-5 | 15 | TRBV12-3/TRBV12-4 | few | ASSSTDRGRWDQPQH
TRBJ2-4 | 13 | TRBV20-1 | many | SARDNGGARNIQY
TRBJ2-1 | 10 | TRBV4-2 | NA | ASSQEWGEQF